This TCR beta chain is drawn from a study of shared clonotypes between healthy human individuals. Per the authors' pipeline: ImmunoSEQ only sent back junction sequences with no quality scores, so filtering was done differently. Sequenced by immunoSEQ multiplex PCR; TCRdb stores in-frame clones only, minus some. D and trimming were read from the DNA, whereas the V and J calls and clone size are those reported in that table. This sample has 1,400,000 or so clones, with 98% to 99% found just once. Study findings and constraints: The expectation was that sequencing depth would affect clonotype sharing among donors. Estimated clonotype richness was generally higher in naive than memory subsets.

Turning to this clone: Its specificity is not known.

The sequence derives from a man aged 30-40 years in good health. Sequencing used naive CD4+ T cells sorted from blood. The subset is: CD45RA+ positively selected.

CDR3 sequence reads: CASSDSQGGNTEAFF. In DNA, the CDR3 is TGTGCCAGCTCAGACTCCCAGGGGGGGAACACTGAAGCTTTCTTT. This chain uses TRBV18 with TRBJ1-1, with TRBD1 identical over 7 bases. In germline, CDR1 is KGHSH, CDR2 LQKENI. The J segment lost 1 base and the V segment lost 5 bases, leaving 7 bases of the junction unmatched. The CDR3 loop spans 15 amino acids.